This T cell receptor beta chain is from a study of CD8 T cells in Susac syndrome. At the level of the study: At blood draw, Susac syndrome patients were therapy-naive, on corticosteroids, or on intravenous immunoglobulin alone.

Random hexamers were used to reverse transcribe an amount of about 0.5 to 1 ug RNA. TCRdb fed the immunoSEQ multiplex PCR reads into MiXCR, producing one record per CDR3 protein. The sample records about 120,000 distinct CDR3 sequences, just under 95% being singletons. Per germline, CDR1 KGHSH and CDR2 LQKENI. This CDR3 is built from 18 residues. V gave up 4 bases and J gave up 0 bases; unmatched junction bases: 6. This TCR derives from a human donor with Susac syndrome. The source material was CD8+ T cells from PBMCs. This chain uses TRBV18 with TRBJ2-1; 13 bases are a match to TRBD2. This CDR3 reads CASSHGTSGATSYNEQFF. The DNA for the CDR3 is TGTGCCAGCTCACACGGGACTAGCGGGGCCACCTCCTACAATGAGCAGTTCTTC. Supplemented by reference TRBV18 and TRBJ2-1, the full variable domain reads NAGVMQNPRHLVRRRGQEARLRCSPMKGHSHVYWYRQLPEEGLKFMVYLQKENIIDESGMPKERFSAEFPKEGPSILRIQQVVRGDSAAYFCASSHGTSGATSYNEQFFGPGTRLTVL.